What follows are 8 T cell receptor beta chains derived from one specimen sequenced in a study of T-cell memory formation after mild COVID-19. A single record per CDR3 protein comes from TCRdb applying MiXCR to the 5' RACE reads. The table includes roughly 300,000 distinct CDR3 sequences, under 8.5% detected once. Sample: PBMCs or a T cell subset sorted from them (not recorded which). The receptor set was obtained from a man between 18 and 35 years old who had mild COVID-19 (a few samples of this study predate the infection). Cell type and time point are not known.

This chain uses TRBV27 with TRBJ2-7; 9 bases are shared with TRBD2. The V gene's germline CDR1 is MNHEY and CDR2 SMNVEV (reference sequence). V trimming: 5 bases; J trimming: 6 bases; junction bases outside the gene matches: 14. The CDR3 loop spans 16 amino acids. In DNA, the CDR3 is TGTGCCAGCAGTCCACGTATGCGGGGGGGCCGGTCCGAGCAGTACTTC. Translated, it gives CASSPRMRGGRSEQYF.

The rearrangement joins TRBV11-2 to TRBJ2-1; 8 positions match TRBD2. Germline lookup yields CDR1 SGHAT and CDR2 FQNNGV. The CDR3 runs to 16 residues. With 4 bases clipped from V and 7 bases from J, the junction kept 12 bases outside the gene matches. CDR3: CASSSLGLAFGNEQFF. DNA for the CDR3: TGTGCCAGCAGCTCCCTCGGACTAGCTTTTGGAAATGAGCAGTTCTTC.

This clonotype was picked up a small number of times. The chain has TRBV7-9 and TRBJ2-3, with 7 bases fitting TRBD2. V dropped 5 bases and J dropped 4; count of bases not matched to a gene: 12. The CDR3 totals 16 residues. Germline V gives CDR1 SEHNR, CDR2 FQNEAQ (reference sequence). The CDR3 nucleotides are TGTGCCAGCAGCCCCCAGGGACGCGGGAGAGCAGATACGCAGTATTTT. The encoded protein is CASSPQGRGRADTQYF.

The chain joins TRBV6-5 to TRBJ2-7; weak D call: TRBD2 (6 bases). Deletions cut 6 bases from V and 7 bases from J, with 19 bases between. Germline lookup yields CDR1 MNHEY and CDR2 SVGAGI. The length of the CDR3 is 14 residues. This chain's CDR3 is CASRSGGAVGEQYV. As DNA, the CDR3 is TGTGCCAGCAGAAGTGGCGGGGCCGTCGGGGAGCAGTACGTC.

This chain uses TRBV2 with TRBJ2-5; D may be TRBD1 or TRBD2 (5 bases each). V was shortened by 6 bases and J by 7 bases, with 15 bases between the two germline ends. The CDR3 has 13 amino acids. Germline V gives CDR1 SNHLY, CDR2 FYNNEI. The CDR3 sequence is CASRGTTLGTQYF. Written as DNA, the CDR3 is TGTGCCAGCAGAGGGACGACGTTGGGGACCCAGTACTTC.

This clonotype was detected ten times or more. CDR3: CASSFRYIGPTNTGELFF. CDR3 nucleotide sequence: TGCGCCAGCAGCTTTCGATACATAGGACCGACGAACACCGGGGAGCTGTTTTTT. The chain employs TRBV5-1 and TRBJ2-2; unclear D gene. The CDR3 loop spans 18 amino acids. The V gene lost 2 bases and the J gene lost 0 bases, with 17 bases spanning the gap. In germline, CDR1 is SGHRS, CDR2 YFSETQ.

The chain combines TRBV2 with TRBJ2-5, with D uncertain. Deletions cut 3 bases from V and 9 bases from J, with 17 bases between. The CDR3 spans 14 residues. Germline V gene lookup returns CDR1 SNHLY and CDR2 FYNNEI. CDR3 amino acids: CASSDRTLRQAQYF. Here the CDR3 DNA reads TGTGCCAGCAGTGATAGGACCCTTAGGCAGGCCCAGTACTTC.

This clonotype turned up a few times. The junction shows a germline mismatch at one end, possibly a read error. This chain uses TRBV20-1 with TRBJ2-7, with D unclear. Germline values: CDR1 DFQATT, CDR2 SNEGSKA (reference sequence). The CDR3 is 12 amino acids. The CDR3 DNA sequence: TGCAGTGCTAGAATGGGGTCCTCCGAGCAGTACTTC. Translating gives CSARMGSSEQYF.